This T cell receptor (beta chain) originates from a study of blood T cell repertoires in COVID-19. On the study more broadly: Both acute and convalescent COVID-19 samples were obtained from the United States, Italy and Spain. PBMCs, B-cell-depleted T cells, or T cells were the source of the cDNA or gDNA that made up the material.

Data came from immunoSEQ multiplex PCR; TCRdb stores just in-frame clones and leaves some out. Of about 150,000 clones listed, approximately 80% are singletons. CDR3 length: 14 amino acids. Trimming cost V 6 bases and J 10 bases, with 19 bases left between them. Germline V CDR1 and CDR2: LGHNA, YNFKEQ. The rearrangement joins TRBV4-2 to TRBJ2-1, with D possibly being TRBD2 (6 bases). The sample comprised peripheral blood. The clonotype was recovered from a human donor in a cohort sampled during active COVID-19. The CDR3 is CASSHKVTAGEQFF. Here the CDR3 DNA reads TGTGCCAGCAGTCACAAGGTAACGGCGGGGGAGCAGTTCTTC.